This T cell receptor beta chain was captured in a study of Graves' ophthalmopathy and Graves' hyperthyroidism. Across the study: Peripheral blood was collected at initial diagnosis, before any treatment.

RNA transcripts served as template for amplifying TCR beta CDR3 sequences. The library came from an HTBI-primed first-round RT-PCR and a second-round multiplex PCR. From the multiplex PCR reads, TCRdb called clonotypes with MiXCR, one entry per CDR3 protein. The profile shows about 480,000 distinct CDR3 sequences, 13% to 15% of them singletons. Active ophthalmopathy (CAS at least 3, NOSPECS at least 4), lasting under 3 months. The source material was blood. The origin of this receptor is a woman in her twenties or thirties with Graves' ophthalmopathy.

CDR3 nucleotide sequence: TGCGCCAGCAGCCAACCAGGCGCGGGAGGGCCCTCCGAGCAGTACTTC. It is translated as CASSQPGAGGPSEQYF. The rearrangement joins TRBV4-1 to TRBJ2-7, with 9 bases matching TRBD2. The CDR3 sequence is 16 residues long. The junction had 11 bases not matched to a gene; V was cut back by 2 bases and J by 6 bases. Germline lookup yields CDR1 MGHRA and CDR2 YSYEKL.